The source of this TCR beta chain is a study of regulatory T cells in long-lasting Graves disease. Specified time point: persistent/refractory GD, antithyroid drugs over 5 years with positive TRAb. Following extraction of RNA from PBMCs, that RNA was used to make the TCR library. There are 14 residues in the CDR3. V lost 1 base to trimming and J lost 4 bases, with 11 bases between them. CDR1 SGDLS and CDR2 YYNGEE come from the germline V gene. Researchers made TCR beta libraries by using iRepertoire HTBI primers and running Arm-PCR on CDR3 regions. TCRdb analysed the multiplex PCR reads with MiXCR anew, one entry per CDR3 protein. This table holds about 460,000 distinct CDR3 sequences, under 25% found once.

V and J are TRBV9 and TRBJ2-5; no definite D call. The receptor comes from a female donor with Graves disease. Sequencing was performed on peripheral blood mononuclear cells (PBMCs), taken when the disease was refractory, from a patient treated with antithyroid drugs. The CDR3 region has the DNA TGTGCCAGCAGCGTATCGGGTCAGTTAGAGACCCAGTACTTC. This gives the protein CASSVSGQLETQYF.